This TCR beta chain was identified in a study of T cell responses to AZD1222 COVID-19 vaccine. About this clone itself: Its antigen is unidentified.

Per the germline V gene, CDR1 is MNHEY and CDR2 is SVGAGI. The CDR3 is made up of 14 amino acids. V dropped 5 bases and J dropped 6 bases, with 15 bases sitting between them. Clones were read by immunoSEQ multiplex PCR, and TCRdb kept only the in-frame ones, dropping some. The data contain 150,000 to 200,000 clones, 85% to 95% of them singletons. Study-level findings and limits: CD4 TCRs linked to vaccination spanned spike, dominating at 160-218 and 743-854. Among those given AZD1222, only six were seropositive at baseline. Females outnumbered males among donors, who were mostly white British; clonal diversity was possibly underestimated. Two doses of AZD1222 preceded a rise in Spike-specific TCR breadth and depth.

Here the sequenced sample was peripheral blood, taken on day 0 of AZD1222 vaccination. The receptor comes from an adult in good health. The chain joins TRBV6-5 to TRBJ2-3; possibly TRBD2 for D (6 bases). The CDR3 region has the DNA TGTGCCAGCAGTCGAACACGTAGCGGTGATACGCAGTATTTT. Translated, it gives CASSRTRSGDTQYF.